This T cell receptor beta chain appears in the sequencing data of a study of T cells in Graves' hyperthyroidism and ophthalmopathy. In patients aged 18 to 65, hyperthyroidism was newly diagnosed, with duration under 2 months. Around 10 ml fresh peripheral blood yielded the PBMCs. CDR1 SGHTA and CDR2 FQGTGA come from the germline V gene. The ends lost 1 base at V and 8 bases at J; junction bases unmatched: 9. The CDR3 is 16 amino acids. TCR beta CDR3 regions were amplified from RNA. In the first-round RT-PCR of the TCR CDR3, the HTBI primer set was used. TCRdb re-called the multiplex PCR reads with MiXCR, one entry per CDR3 protein. The table includes fewer than 800,000 distinct CDR3 sequences, around 17% detected once. As to this clonotype: Its target is unknown.

Findings and caveats of the study: Most thyroid clonotypes expanded above 0.001 appeared in blood too. Model predictions of ophthalmopathy came a median around 7.1 months before onset.

The sequence was collected from a man in his late teens or twenties with Graves' hyperthyroidism. The chain recombines TRBV7-3 with TRBJ2-1, with 9 bases lining up with TRBD2. Sequencing input: blood. The CDR3 here is CASSLSLAGPKDEQFF. CDR3 DNA sequence: TGTGCCAGCAGCTTAAGTCTAGCGGGACCGAAGGATGAGCAGTTCTTC.